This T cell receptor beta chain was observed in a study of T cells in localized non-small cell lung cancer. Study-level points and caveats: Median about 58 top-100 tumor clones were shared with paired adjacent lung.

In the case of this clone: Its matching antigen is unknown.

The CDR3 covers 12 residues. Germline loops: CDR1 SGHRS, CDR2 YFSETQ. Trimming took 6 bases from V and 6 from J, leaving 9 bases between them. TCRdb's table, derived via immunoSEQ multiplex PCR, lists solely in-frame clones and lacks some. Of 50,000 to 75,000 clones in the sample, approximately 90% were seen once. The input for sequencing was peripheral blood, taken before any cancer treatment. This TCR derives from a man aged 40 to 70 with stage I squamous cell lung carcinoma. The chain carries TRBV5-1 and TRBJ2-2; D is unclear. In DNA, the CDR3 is TGCGCCAGCACTGAGACCGCCGGGGAGCTGTTTTTT. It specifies CASTETAGELFF.